The T cell receptor (delta chain) described here comes from a study of gamma-delta chains in newborns, infants, children. About the study: Innate gammadelta T cells reportedly expand polyclonally right after birth, driven by microbial exposure, per the title.

The V end was cut by 2 bases, the J end by 4 bases, with 23 bases between. Germline-derived CDR1 and CDR2 are TSWWSYY and QGS. The CDR3 sequence is 18 residues long. TCRdb used CATT to re-call clones from the reads. The sample includes several thousand delta-chain clones, 38% of them seen just once. The chain has TRDV1 and TRDJ1, with a tentative D call TRDD3 (6 bases). This clonotype was obtained from a child who received the measles vaccine. Sequenced input: blood. CDR3 in amino acids: CALGEDLAWGAQGDKLIF. The CDR3 bases are TGTGCTCTTGGGGAAGATTTGGCGTGGGGGGCTCAGGGCGATAAACTCATCTTT.